The 31 T cell receptor beta chains presented below share a single source sample, sequenced in a study of cytomegalovirus exposure and HLA in healthy donors. The study ran its PCR with 60 Vbeta and 13 Jbeta primers. Some clones are missing from TCRdb's copy, which holds only in-frame ones; the method was immunoSEQ multiplex PCR. The sample lists more than 65,000 clones; approximately 78% were seen once. The specimen was PBMCs. The receptors were sampled from a man between 18 and 35 years old in good health and CMV-seronegative.

V gene TRBV30 combines with J gene TRBJ1-1; D uncertain. Germline V gene sequence: CDR1 GTSNPN, CDR2 SVGIG (reference sequence). The CDR3 sequence is 13 residues long. With 0 bases removed from V and 5 bases from J, the gap between germline ends came to 10 bases. This CDR3 is CAWSVVARTEAFF. The CDR3 nucleotides read TGTGCCTGGAGTGTAGTGGCGCGGACTGAAGCTTTCTTT.

The V gene is TRBV5-1, the J gene TRBJ2-7; 8 bases fit TRBD1. The CDR3 spans 15 residues. V dropped 4 bases and J dropped 0; count of bases not matched to a gene: 6. Germline CDR1 and CDR2: SGHRS and YFSETQ. CDR3 residues: CASSVGTGHSYEQYF. As DNA, the CDR3 is TGCGCCAGCAGCGTTGGGACAGGTCACTCCTACGAGCAGTACTTC.

The chain combines TRBV6-1 with TRBJ2-2; 8 positions agree with TRBD1. The V gene's germline CDR1 is MNHNS and CDR2 SASEGT. The length of the CDR3 is 15 residues. V dropped 3 bases and J dropped 5; count of bases not matched to a gene: 5. The CDR3, as DNA: TGTGCCAGCAGTGATCAGGGACAGGTTACCGGGGAGCTGTTTTTT. Its translation: CASSDQGQVTGELFF.

This clone was detected a few times. V and J are TRBV28 and TRBJ2-7; a possible D gene is TRBD2 (5 bases). The CDR3 covers 13 residues. Germline CDR1 MDHEN, CDR2 SYDVKM. As DNA, the CDR3 is TGTTCCTCCCTAGCCCCGAACAGCTACGAGCAGTACTTC. Its translation: CSSLAPNSYEQYF. Combining the CDR3 with reference TRBV28 and TRBJ2-7 gives the whole variable domain DVKVTQSSRYLVKRTGEKVFLECVQDMDHENMFWYRQDPGLGLRLIYFSYDVKMKEKGDIPEGYSVSREKKERFSLILESASTNQTSMYLCSSLAPNSYEQYFGPGTRLTVT.

V and J are TRBV6-4 and TRBJ1-5; 7 nucleotides match TRBD1. V dropped 7 bases and J dropped 0; count of bases not matched to a gene: 9. Germline assignment: CDR1 MRHNA and CDR2 SNTAGT. CDR3 length: 16 residues. The DNA for the CDR3 is TGTGCCAGCACCGGTGGCAGGGGGTTTAGCAATCAGCCCCAGCATTTT. It translates to CASTGGRGFSNQPQHF.

J is TRBJ2-5 and V is TRBV11-3, with TRBD1 matching over 8 bases. The closer fit of TRBJ2-7 to the DNA end suggests the J call may be wrong. The germline CDR1 and CDR2 sequences are SGHNT and YENEEA. The CDR3 spans 14 residues. DNA for the CDR3: TGTGCCAGCAGCTTAGGGGACAGGACCTACGAGCAGTACTTC. This codes for CASSLGDRTYEQYF.

The chain joins TRBV2 to TRBJ1-1, with 7 nucleotides matching TRBD1. The trim removed 3 bases at V and 2 bases at J, leaving 12 bases unmatched. This CDR3 has 17 residues. Germline V gene sequence: CDR1 SNHLY, CDR2 FYNNEI. The CDR3 DNA is TGTGCCAGCAGTGATGCGGGACAGACTTCACCAAACACTGAAGCTTTCTTT. Its protein is CASSDAGQTSPNTEAFF.

The chain carries TRBV4-2 and TRBJ2-3; D is undetermined. In germline, CDR1 is LGHNA, CDR2 YNFKEQ. The ends were cut back, 4 bases at V and 8 bases at J, with 16 bases in the middle. The CDR3 is 14 amino acids. The CDR3 sequence is CASSRFLEDVTQYF. CDR3 in DNA: TGTGCCAGCAGCCGATTCCTAGAAGATGTTACGCAGTATTTT.

CDR3 amino acids: CASSLTEHTGELFF. CDR3 coding DNA: TGTGCCAGCAGCTTGACCGAGCACACCGGGGAGCTGTTTTTT. J is TRBJ2-2 and V is TRBV5-4; D is undetermined. This CDR3 contains 14 residues. The germline V gene has CDR1 SGHNT and CDR2 YYREEE (reference sequence). The V end was cut by 1 base, the J end by 3 bases, with 7 bases between. The full variable domain, in which reference TRBV5-4 and TRBJ2-2 provide the parts outside the CDR3, is ETGVTQSPTHLIKTRGQQVTLRCSSQSGHNTVSWYQQALGQGPQFIFQYYREEENGRGNFPPRFSGLQFPNYSSELNVNALELDDSALYLCASSLTEHTGELFFGEGSRLTVL.

This clone was counted once. The chain links TRBV19 to TRBJ2-3; TRBD2 matches at 10 bases. This CDR3 is 17 amino acids long. V shed 6 bases and J 2 bases; nucleotides not matched to a gene: 11. Germline CDR1 is LNHDA and CDR2 is SQIVND (reference sequence). The CDR3 loop reads CASSLVAGGSPTDTQYF. In nucleotides, the CDR3 is TGTGCCAGTAGCTTAGTAGCGGGGGGCTCCCCCACAGATACGCAGTATTTT. Together with reference TRBV19 and TRBJ2-3, the CDR3 gives the full variable domain: DGGITQSPKYLFRKEGQNVTLSCEQNLNHDAMYWYRQDPGQGLRLIYYSQIVNDFQKGDIAEGYSVSREKKESFPLTVTSAQKNPTAFYLCASSLVAGGSPTDTQYFGPGTRLTVL.

This chain connects TRBV4-1 to TRBJ1-5; 7 bases map to TRBD1. In germline, CDR1 is MGHRA, CDR2 YSYEKL. Trimming cost V 1 base and J 7 bases; bases outside gene matches: 4. The CDR3 is 14 residues long. CDR3 amino acids: CASSQVQGSQPQHF. CDR3 nucleotide sequence: TGCGCCAGCAGCCAAGTACAGGGGAGCCAGCCCCAGCATTTT.

The chain combines TRBV7-2 with TRBJ2-1, with TRBD2 matching 14 bases. Germline V gene sequence: CDR1 SGHTA, CDR2 FQGNSA. Trimming cost V 1 base and J 5 bases; bases outside gene matches: 1. This CDR3 is 16 amino acids long. CDR3 protein: CASSLGLAGGHNEQFF. The CDR3 DNA is TGTGCCAGCAGCTTAGGACTAGCGGGGGGGCACAATGAGCAGTTCTTC. The full variable domain, in which reference TRBV7-2 and TRBJ2-1 provide the parts outside the CDR3, is GAGVSQSPSNKVTEKGKDVELRCDPISGHTALYWYRQSLGQGLEFLIYFQGNSAPDKSGLPSDRFSAERTGGSVSTLTIQRTQQEDSAVYLCASSLGLAGGHNEQFFGPGTRLTVL.

The rearrangement links TRBV12-5 to TRBJ1-1; TRBD1 matches 9 bases. Per the germline V gene, CDR1 is LGHNT and CDR2 is FRNRAP. J was trimmed by 1 base and V by 10 bases; bases with no gene match: 7. This CDR3 is 14 amino acids long. The CDR3 bases are TGTGCTACCCGGACAGGGGCACAGAACACTGAAGCTTTCTTT. This codes for CATRTGAQNTEAFF.

This chain uses TRBV12-5 with TRBJ2-1; a possible D gene is TRBD2 (5 bases). Deletions cut 1 base from V and 9 bases from J, with 10 bases between. Germline CDR1 reads LGHNT; CDR2 reads FRNRAP. CDR3 size: 13 residues. CDR3 DNA: TGTGCTAGTGGTTTGGAGGGAGTGGGTGAGCAGTTCTTC. It codes for CASGLEGVGEQFF.

The chain combines TRBV19 with TRBJ2-5; TRBD1 aligns across 7 bases. CDR3 size: 16 residues. V lost 5 bases to trimming and J lost 2 bases; unmatched junction nucleotides: 11. The germline V gene has CDR1 LNHDA and CDR2 SQIVND (reference sequence). In nucleotides, the CDR3 is TGTGCCAGTAGTCGCAACAGGGGATCCGATCAAGAGACCCAGTACTTC. Translated: CASSRNRGSDQETQYF.

CDR3 sequence reads: CASSVSSGGALRTDTQYF. The CDR3 DNA sequence: TGTGCCAGCAGCGTATCGAGCGGGGGGGCTCTTCGCACAGATACGCAGTATTTT. V usage is TRBV9 and J usage is TRBJ2-3; 10 nucleotides line up with TRBD2. The CDR3 contains 18 residues. The V and J ends lost 1 base and 1 base, in that order; junction bases with no gene match: 9. The germline gives CDR1 SGDLS, CDR2 YYNGEE.

The chain carries TRBV18 and TRBJ1-2, with D uncertain. The V and J ends lost 3 bases and 4 bases respectively, with 15 bases between them. Germline assignment: CDR1 KGHSH and CDR2 LQKENI. This CDR3 is 15 amino acids long. The CDR3 sequence is CASSPEVGASYGYTF. The CDR3 coding sequence is TGTGCCAGCTCACCTGAGGTCGGAGCTTCCTATGGCTACACCTTC.

The chain carries TRBV28 and TRBJ1-1; TRBD1 might be the D (5 bases). Germline-derived CDR1 and CDR2 are MDHEN and SYDVKM. Trimming removed 5 bases from V and 3 bases from J, with 22 bases in between. The CDR3 sequence is 17 residues long. In DNA, the CDR3 is TGTGCCAGCAGTCGCAGATCAGGGCACCCTGTGGACACTGAAGCTTTCTTT. Protein: CASSRRSGHPVDTEAFF.

This sequence joins TRBV23-1 and TRBJ2-7; TRBD1 matches 9 bases. TRBV23-1 is identified as an open reading frame with a role that is uncertain. The CDR3 spans 15 residues. The V and J ends lost 7 bases and 5 bases, in that order; junction bases with no gene match: 12. CDR3 region: CASTDRDRVFHEQYF. The CDR3 nucleotides are TGCGCCAGCACCGACCGGGACAGGGTCTTCCACGAGCAGTACTTC.

This sequence joins TRBV9 and TRBJ2-2; D possibly corresponds to TRBD1 (6 bases). CDR3 length: 17 amino acids. The germline CDR1 and CDR2 sequences are SGDLS and YYNGEE. V shed 0 bases and J shed 0 bases, with 12 bases lying between them. The DNA for the CDR3 is TGTGCCAGCAGCGTAGCAACACAGGGCGCGAACACCGGGGAGCTGTTTTTT. Translation gives CASSVATQGANTGELFF.

This chain connects TRBV19 to TRBJ2-3; 8 bases align to TRBD1. V trimming: 3 bases; J trimming: 5 bases; junction bases outside the gene matches: 7. The CDR3 has 15 amino acids. Germline V gene sequence: CDR1 LNHDA, CDR2 SQIVND (reference sequence). For the CDR3, the DNA is TGTGCCAGTAGTATTGCAGGGGGCGCGGTAGATACGCAGTATTTT. Its translation is CASSIAGGAVDTQYF.

This chain links TRBV27 with TRBJ2-7, with TRBD2 as a possible D gene (6 bases). The germline V gene has CDR1 MNHEY and CDR2 SMNVEV (reference sequence). This CDR3 contains 13 residues. The V end was cut by 2 bases, the J end by 6 bases, with 11 bases between. CDR3 bases: TGTGCCAGCAGTTTAATGTCGGGGGTCGAGCAGTACTTC. Translated, it gives CASSLMSGVEQYF.

The chain employs TRBV2 and TRBJ2-5; TRBD2 matches 14 bases. Germline CDR1 is SNHLY and CDR2 is FYNNEI. V shed 2 bases and J 3 bases; nucleotides not matched to a gene: 17. The CDR3 covers 21 residues. The CDR3 loop is CASSEQPAVGTSGGVKETQYF. The CDR3 nucleotides are TGTGCCAGCAGTGAACAGCCGGCGGTCGGGACTAGCGGGGGAGTAAAAGAGACCCAGTACTTC.

The rearrangement joins TRBV7-3 to TRBJ2-2; a weak D match, TRBD2 (6 bases). Germline CDR1 and CDR2: SGHTA and FQGTGA. This CDR3 contains 14 residues. The germline V and J ends were trimmed by 1 base and 8 bases, with 11 bases remaining between them. CDR3 protein: CASSLKPSVGELFF. In nucleotides, the CDR3 is TGTGCCAGCAGCTTAAAACCTAGCGTGGGGGAGCTGTTTTTT.

This chain joins TRBV6-6 and TRBJ2-5; weak D call: TRBD1 (8 bases). CDR1 is MNHNY and CDR2 is SVGAGI in the germline V gene (reference sequence). The CDR3 has 14 residues. The V gene lost 5 bases and the J gene lost 3 bases, with 13 bases spanning the gap. CDR3 sequence: CASSGQGGEETQYF. DNA of the CDR3: TGTGCCAGCAGTGGACAGGGAGGGGAAGAGACCCAGTACTTC.

The chain has TRBV28 and TRBJ2-1; 7 nucleotides align to TRBD2. With 2 bases clipped from V and 4 bases from J, the junction kept 5 bases outside the gene matches. Germline-derived CDR1 and CDR2 are MDHEN and SYDVKM. The CDR3 covers 15 residues. DNA of the CDR3: TGTGCCAGCAGTTTAAGACCTAGCGGATACAATGAGCAGTTCTTC. Translated: CASSLRPSGYNEQFF.

V is TRBV6-6 and J is TRBJ1-1, with 11 positions matching TRBD1. From germline, CDR1 is MNHNY and CDR2 SVGAGI (reference sequence). The CDR3 consists of 15 residues. V lost 7 bases and J lost 3; bases outside the gene matches: 7. CDR3 in DNA: TGTGCCAGCACCTTTTCGGGACAGGGGGACACTGAAGCTTTCTTT. This gives the protein CASTFSGQGDTEAFF.

The CDR3 loop is CASSQNTEAFF. The CDR3, as DNA: TGTGCCAGCAGCCAGAACACTGAAGCTTTCTTT. The chain carries TRBV28 and TRBJ1-1; D is unresolved. V lost 6 bases and J 1 base, leaving 3 bases between the germline ends. This CDR3 region has 11 residues. Germline V gene data show CDR1 as MDHEN and CDR2 as SYDVKM.

This chain joins TRBV7-2 and TRBJ2-7, with 9 nucleotides matching TRBD1. The V gene end was trimmed by 5 bases and the J gene end by 3 bases; junction bases not matched to a gene: 8. CDR1 is SGHTA and CDR2 is FQGNSA in the germline V gene. The CDR3 length is 15 residues. CDR3 loop: CASSGQGTPSYEQYF. CDR3 DNA sequence: TGTGCCAGCAGCGGACAGGGGACTCCAAGCTACGAGCAGTACTTC.

In its sample, this clone was seen once. The V gene is TRBV7-9, the J gene TRBJ2-7; 8 positions match TRBD1. CDR3 length: 13 amino acids. The V gene end was trimmed by 5 bases and the J gene end by 5 bases; junction bases not matched to a gene: 5. Per the germline V gene, CDR1 is SEHNR and CDR2 is FQNEAQ (reference sequence). The CDR3 is CASSRQGWNEQYF. The CDR3 DNA follows: TGTGCCAGCAGCCGACAGGGGTGGAACGAGCAGTACTTC.

V and J are TRBV4-3 and TRBJ2-7, with 11 bases that match TRBD1. Germline V lookup: CDR1 LGHNA, CDR2 YSLEER. The CDR3 runs 14 residues. With V trimmed by 4 bases and J by 3 bases, 2 bases remained unmatched. This CDR3 is CASSPGQGDYEQYF. The CDR3 DNA follows: TGCGCCAGCAGCCCGGGACAGGGGGACTACGAGCAGTACTTC.